This T cell receptor (beta chain) was profiled in a study of cytomegalovirus exposure and HLA in healthy donors. Study summary: Most donors, 80% to 90% of over 300 genotyped, fell in the Caucasian-associated ancestry cluster.

Study-level findings and limits: Follow-up analysis seemed to connect common viral pathogens with several of the most significant clusters identified.

Trimming removed 6 bases from V and 5 bases from J, with 4 bases in between. Germline CDR1 MDHEN, CDR2 SYDVKM. The CDR3 covers 10 residues. For this clone: Antigen specificity is unknown.

PCR primers comprised 60 Vbeta and 13 Jbeta primers. TCRdb keeps only in-frame clones here, not all; method: immunoSEQ multiplex PCR. Of more than 65,000 clones detected, approximately 83% appear once; the ten largest clones hold less than 4%. This TCR was recovered from a man aged 40-49 years in good health and CMV-seronegative. Input material: PBMCs. The chain has TRBV28 and TRBJ2-5; the D is unclear. The CDR3 is CASSRETQYF. The CDR3, as DNA: TGTGCCAGCAGCCGGGAGACCCAGTACTTC.